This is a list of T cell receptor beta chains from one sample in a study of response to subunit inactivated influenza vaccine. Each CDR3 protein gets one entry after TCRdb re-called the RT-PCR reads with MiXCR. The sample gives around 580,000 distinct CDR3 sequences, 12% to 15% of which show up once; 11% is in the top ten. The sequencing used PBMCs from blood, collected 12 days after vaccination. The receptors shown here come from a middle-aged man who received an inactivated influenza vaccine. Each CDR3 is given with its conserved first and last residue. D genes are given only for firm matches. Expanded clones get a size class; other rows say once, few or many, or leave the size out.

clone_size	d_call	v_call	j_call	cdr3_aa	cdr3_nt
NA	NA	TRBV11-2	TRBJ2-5	CASSLAYSAKETQYF	TGTGCCAGCAGCTTAGCTTATAGCGCTAAAGAGACCCAGTACTTC
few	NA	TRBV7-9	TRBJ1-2	CASSSTGMNYGYTF	TGTGCCAGCAGCTCAACAGGGATGAACTATGGCTACACCTTC
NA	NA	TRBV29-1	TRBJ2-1	CSVEIGGGWGNEQFF	TGCAGCGTTGAGATTGGGGGCGGGTGGGGAAATGAGCAGTTCTTC
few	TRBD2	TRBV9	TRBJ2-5	CASSVGTSEETQYF	TGTGCCAGCAGCGTAGGGACTAGCGAAGAGACCCAGTACTTC
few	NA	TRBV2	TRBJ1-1	CASSARSEATEAFF	TGTGCCAGCAGTGCTCGCTCAGAGGCCACTGAAGCTTTCTTT
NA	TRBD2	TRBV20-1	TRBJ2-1	CSATRTSGVEQFF	TGCAGTGCCACTAGGACTAGCGGAGTTGAGCAGTTCTTC
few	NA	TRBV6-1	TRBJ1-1	CASSHNRLTLTEAFF	TGTGCCAGCAGTCATAACAGGCTGACGTTGACTGAAGCTTTCTTT
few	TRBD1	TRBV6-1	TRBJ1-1	CASRTLLRDRLNTEAFF	TGTGCCAGCAGAACCTTACTCCGGGACAGGCTGAACACTGAAGCTTTCTTT
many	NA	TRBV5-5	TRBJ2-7	CASSLDGFYEQYF	TGTGCCAGCAGCTTGGACGGTTTCTACGAGCAGTACTTC
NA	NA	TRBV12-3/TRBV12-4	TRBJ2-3	CASMQPGDTQYF	TGTGCCAGCATGCAACCGGGGGATACGCAGTATTTT
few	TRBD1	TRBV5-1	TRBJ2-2	CASRTGTDNTGELFF	TGCGCCAGCAGGACCGGGACAGATAACACCGGGGAGCTGTTTTTT
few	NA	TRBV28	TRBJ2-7	CASTGMSSYEQYF	TGTGCCAGCACCGGAATGAGCTCCTACGAGCAGTACTTC
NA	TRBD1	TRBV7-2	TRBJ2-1	CASSLRDRVNNEQFF	TGTGCCAGCAGCTTACGTGACAGGGTGAACAATGAGCAGTTCTTC
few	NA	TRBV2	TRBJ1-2	CASSEEQIYGYTF	TGTGCCAGCAGTGAAGAACAGATCTATGGCTACACCTTC
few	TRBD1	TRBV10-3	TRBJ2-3	CAIRGRDTQYF	TGTGCCATAAGGGGGCGAGATACGCAGTATTTT
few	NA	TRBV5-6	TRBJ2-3	CASSFDGRSSTDTQYF	TGTGCCAGCAGCTTTGATGGCAGGTCGTCCACAGATACGCAGTATTTT
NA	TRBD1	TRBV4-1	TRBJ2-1	CASSQPGQGGDEQFF	TGCGCCAGCAGCCAACCGGGACAGGGGGGCGATGAGCAGTTCTTC
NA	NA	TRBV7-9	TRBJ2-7	CASSLAGSLSYEQYF	TGTGCCAGCAGCTTAGCCGGGAGCCTCTCCTACGAGCAGTACTTC
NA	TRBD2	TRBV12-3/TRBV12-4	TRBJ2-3	CASKTSGRAGTDTQYF	TGTGCCAGCAAGACTAGCGGGAGGGCCGGCACAGATACGCAGTATTTT
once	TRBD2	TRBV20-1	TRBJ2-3	CSARDRAGSGTDTQYF	TGCAGTGCTCGTGACAGAGCGGGATCAGGCACAGATACGCAGTATTTT
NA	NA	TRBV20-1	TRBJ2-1	CSARTTIYNEQFF	TGCAGTGCTAGGACAACAATATACAATGAGCAGTTCTTC
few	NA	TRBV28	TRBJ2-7	CASSLSGFGQWGTDEQYF	TGTGCCAGCAGTTTATCGGGGTTTGGACAGTGGGGTACGGACGAGCAGTACTTC
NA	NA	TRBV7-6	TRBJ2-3	CASSWGITDTQYF	TGTGCCAGCAGCTGGGGGATCACAGATACGCAGTATTTT
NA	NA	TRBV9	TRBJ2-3	CASSWTDSSTDTQYF	TGTGCCAGCAGCTGGACAGACTCTAGCACAGATACGCAGTATTTT
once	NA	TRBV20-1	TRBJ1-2	CSAIPGAYGYTF	TGCAGTGCTATACCAGGGGCCTATGGCTACACCTTC
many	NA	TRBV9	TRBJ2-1	CASSVGASSSYNEQFF	TGTGCCAGCAGCGTAGGTGCGTCCAGCTCCTACAATGAGCAGTTCTTC
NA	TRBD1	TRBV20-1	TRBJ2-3	CSADGQGLYAQYF	TGCAGTGCTGACGGACAGGGGTTATACGCGCAGTATTTT
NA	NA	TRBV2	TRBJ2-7	CASSPEQGAYEQYF	TGTGCCAGCAGCCCGGAGCAGGGAGCCTACGAGCAGTACTTC
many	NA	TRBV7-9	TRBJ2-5	CASSLLREQETQYF	TGTGCCAGCAGCCTCCTCCGGGAACAAGAGACCCAGTACTTC